The 27 T cell receptor beta chains listed next were all sequenced from one sample in a study of cytomegalovirus exposure and HLA in healthy donors. 60 Vbeta and 13 Jbeta primers were used in PCR. Profiled with immunoSEQ multiplex PCR; TCRdb holds only in-frame clones, not every one. This table has some 60,000 clones, over 75% appearing once. Source material: PBMCs. The receptors shown here come from a female donor in good health and CMV-seronegative.

This chain joins TRBV27 and TRBJ2-1; the D gene is possibly TRBD2 (6 bases). The CDR3 spans 14 residues. CDR1 and CDR2 (germline): MNHEY, SMNVEV (reference sequence). With 5 bases removed from V and 10 bases from J, the gap between germline ends came to 18 bases. The DNA for the CDR3 is TGTGCCAGCAGTCCAGGGAGGTATAAGGGGGAGCAGTTCTTC. It yields the protein CASSPGRYKGEQFF.

The rearrangement links TRBV7-2 to TRBJ2-7; TRBD2 aligns across 8 bases. The junction had 5 bases not matched to a gene; V was cut back by 1 base and J by 0 bases. This CDR3 is 16 amino acids long. CDR1 is SGHTA and CDR2 is FQGNSA in the germline V gene. The CDR3: CASSLGGGGSSYEQYF. CDR3 sequence (DNA): TGTGCCAGCAGCTTAGGTGGCGGGGGGAGCTCCTACGAGCAGTACTTC.

As for this clone: The junction and the germline gene differ at one end; a read error may be behind it. The chain joins TRBV7-2 to TRBJ2-7; the D is unclear. CDR3 size: 11 residues. CDR1 and CDR2 from the germline V gene are SGHTA and FQGNSA. DNA for the CDR3: TGTGCCAGCAGCCTAGGGCTAGGCTTAGACTTC. Translation: CASSLGLGLDF.

This chain joins TRBV19 and TRBJ1-1; D call uncertain. This CDR3 has 13 residues. Germline assignment: CDR1 LNHDA and CDR2 SQIVND (reference sequence). V was clipped by 4 bases and J by 1 base, with 7 bases between them. The CDR3 sequence is CASSRWQNTEAFF. The DNA for the CDR3 is TGTGCCAGTAGTAGGTGGCAGAACACTGAAGCTTTCTTT.

This clone has just one count. This chain uses TRBV29-1 with TRBJ2-1, with 11 bases matching TRBD2. The CDR3 is 13 residues long. The J segment lost 12 bases and the V segment lost 4 bases, leaving 8 bases of the junction unmatched. The V gene's germline CDR1 is SQVTM and CDR2 ANQGSEA. CDR3 in DNA: TGCAGCGTTGTTCAGGGACTAGCGGAGACGCAGTTCTTC. Translated: CSVVQGLAETQFF.

V gene TRBV6-1 combines with J gene TRBJ2-5; no firm D call. V was shortened by 5 bases and J by 3 bases, with 7 bases between the two germline ends. Looked up from germline, CDR1 is MNHNS and CDR2 is SASEGT. The length of the CDR3 is 12 residues. CDR3 loop: CASSITKETQYF. The CDR3 coding sequence is TGTGCCAGCAGTATTACTAAAGAGACCCAGTACTTC.

The gene calls are TRBV9 and TRBJ2-6, with a weak D call TRBD1 (5 bases). This CDR3 has 15 residues. Germline CDR1 and CDR2: SGDLS and YYNGEE. V lost 3 bases and J 1 base, leaving 8 bases between the germline ends. CDR3 sequence: CASSDRQSGANVLTF. Here the CDR3 DNA reads TGTGCCAGCAGCGATCGACAGTCTGGGGCCAACGTCCTGACTTTC.

CDR3 amino acids: CASSYSSQPQHF. The CDR3 DNA reads as TGTGCCAGCAGTTACTCCAGTCAGCCCCAGCATTTT. The chain carries TRBV6-6 and TRBJ1-5, with unresolved D. CDR1 and CDR2 from the germline V gene are MNHNY and SVGAGI (reference sequence). This CDR3 has 12 amino acids. Deletions cut 0 bases from V and 6 bases from J, with 3 bases between.

The J gene is TRBJ1-2, the V gene TRBV30; 10 bases are shared with TRBD1. The germline V gene encodes CDR1 GTSNPN and CDR2 SVGIG (reference sequence). This CDR3 comprises 14 residues. The V segment lost 1 base and the J segment 5 bases; nucleotides outside the gene matches: 4. CDR3 DNA sequence: TGTGCCTGGAGTGGCTCGGGACAGGGGTATGGCTACACCTTC. It specifies CAWSGSGQGYGYTF.

The DNA for the CDR3 is TGTGCCAGCAACCATAACACGAGGAACCCCTACGAGCAGTACTTC. It specifies CASNHNTRNPYEQYF. This chain uses TRBV2 with TRBJ2-7; no definite D call. The V and J ends lost 7 bases and 2 bases respectively, with 18 bases between them. The germline gives CDR1 SNHLY, CDR2 FYNNEI. CDR3 length equals 15 residues.

J is TRBJ2-7 and V is TRBV5-6, with a weak D call TRBD2 (6 bases). The ends were cut back, 4 bases at V and 3 bases at J, with 11 bases in the middle. Per the germline V gene, CDR1 is SGHDT and CDR2 is YYEEEE. CDR3 size: 13 residues. CDR3 residues: CASSPTRVYEQYF. As DNA, the CDR3 is TGTGCCAGCAGCCCGACTAGGGTCTACGAGCAGTACTTC.

The chain uses TRBV6-5 and TRBJ2-7, with 9 bases identical to TRBD1. Germline CDR1 reads MNHEY; CDR2 reads SVGAGI. This CDR3 region has 15 residues. The J segment lost 3 bases and the V segment lost 5 bases, leaving 8 bases of the junction unmatched. CDR3 DNA sequence: TGTGCCAGCAGTCAACCGGGACAGGGAGTCTACGAGCAGTACTTC. It specifies CASSQPGQGVYEQYF.

This chain joins TRBV5-4 and TRBJ1-2, with D tentatively TRBD1 (5 bases). Germline V lookup: CDR1 SGHNT, CDR2 YYREEE (reference sequence). This CDR3 has 15 residues. V lost 0 bases to trimming and J lost 3 bases, with 12 bases between them. The CDR3 coding sequence is TGTGCCAGCAGCTTGGGCGGGGGGAACCACTATGGCTACACCTTC. Translating gives CASSLGGGNHYGYTF.

This chain links TRBV4-2 with TRBJ2-2; 9 bases agree with TRBD1. Germline V gene sequence: CDR1 LGHNA, CDR2 YNFKEQ. The CDR3 extends over 19 amino acids. Trimming removed 0 bases from V and 4 bases from J; junction bases left unmatched: 12. CDR3 nucleotides: TGTGCCAGCAGCCAAGAACCCGGGACAGGGTGGGGGCGCACCGGGGAGCTGTTTTTT. Residues: CASSQEPGTGWGRTGELFF.

The V gene is TRBV5-1, the J gene TRBJ2-2; 9 bases map to TRBD2. V was pared by 4 bases and J by 0 bases, with 16 bases of the junction left unmatched. Germline V gene sequence: CDR1 SGHRS, CDR2 YFSETQ. The CDR3 spans 20 residues. The CDR3 is CASSIWAIAGEAPNTGELFF. The CDR3 nucleotides are TGCGCCAGCAGCATATGGGCTATAGCGGGGGAGGCCCCGAACACCGGGGAGCTGTTTTTT.

The genes are TRBV19 and TRBJ2-1; 8 positions agree with TRBD2. CDR1 LNHDA and CDR2 SQIVND come from the germline V gene (reference sequence). The trim removed 3 bases at V and 15 bases at J, leaving 16 bases unmatched. The CDR3 loop spans 15 amino acids. CDR3 residues: CASSMETGTSALLFF. In DNA, the CDR3 is TGTGCCAGTAGTATGGAGACCGGGACTAGTGCGTTGCTGTTCTTC.

The CDR3 nucleotides are TGTGCCAGCAGTTTATATGGGACAGGCTCCGAGCAGTACTTC. Translated: CASSLYGTGSEQYF. The chain uses TRBV28 and TRBJ2-7; 8 nucleotides align to TRBD1. CDR1 and CDR2 from the germline V gene are MDHEN and SYDVKM. V shed 1 base, J shed 6 bases, and the junction held 5 bases outside the gene matches. The CDR3 is made up of 14 amino acids. The full variable domain, in which reference TRBV28 and TRBJ2-7 provide the parts outside the CDR3, is DVKVTQSSRYLVKRTGEKVFLECVQDMDHENMFWYRQDPGLGLRLIYFSYDVKMKEKGDIPEGYSVSREKKERFSLILESASTNQTSMYLCASSLYGTGSEQYFGPGTRLTVT.

The CDR3 DNA reads TGTGCCAGCAGCTCGCAAGGGGCCCTCAATTCACCCCTCCACTTT. It encodes CASSSQGALNSPLHF. The chain uses TRBV5-8 and TRBJ1-6; weak D call: TRBD1 (5 bases). In germline, CDR1 is SGHTS, CDR2 YDEGEE. The V and J ends lost 3 bases and 7 bases respectively, with 14 bases between them. CDR3 size: 15 residues.

The chain combines TRBV11-2 with TRBJ2-2; D is possibly TRBD2 (7 bases). CDR1 SGHAT and CDR2 FQNNGV come from the germline V gene. The CDR3 contains 17 residues. Trimming shortened V by 4 bases and J by 6 bases, and 21 bases separated the two germline ends. CDR3 in DNA: TGTGCCAGCAGCTCCCTCGGGGGCGGGAGTTTTGCCGGGGAGCTGTTTTTT. Protein sequence: CASSSLGGGSFAGELFF.

The chain uses TRBV7-9 and TRBJ1-6; 8 bases match TRBD1. V was clipped by 7 bases and J by 8 bases; unmatched bases: 16. Germline V CDR1 and CDR2: SEHNR, FQNEAQ (reference sequence). The CDR3 has 17 amino acids. CDR3 bases: TGTGCCAGCACTCTCGGGGCCCAGGGGGCCCTTTATTCACCCCTCCACTTT. Amino acid sequence: CASTLGAQGALYSPLHF.

The chain carries TRBV6-5 and TRBJ2-7; 7 bases align to TRBD2. The CDR3 extends over 13 amino acids. Germline V lookup: CDR1 MNHEY, CDR2 SVGAGI. The V segment lost 2 bases and the J segment 3 bases; nucleotides outside the gene matches: 1. CDR3: CASSYGGSYEQYF. DNA for the CDR3: TGTGCCAGCAGTTACGGCGGGAGCTACGAGCAGTACTTC.

The J gene is TRBJ1-1, the V gene TRBV5-1; D unresolved. With 1 base removed from V and 2 bases from J, the gap between germline ends came to 6 bases. Germline V gives CDR1 SGHRS, CDR2 YFSETQ. The CDR3 spans 13 residues. CDR3 protein: CASSLLVNTEAFF. The DNA of the CDR3 is TGCGCCAGCAGCTTGTTAGTCAACACTGAAGCTTTCTTT.

The chain joins TRBV2 to TRBJ1-6; TRBD1 matches 9 bases. The CDR3 is 16 residues long. Germline trimming cut 4 bases from V and 10 bases from J; bases unmatched to any gene: 11. CDR1 and CDR2 from the germline V gene are SNHLY and FYNNEI. The CDR3 reads CASSARTGVSGSPLHF. In nucleotides, the CDR3 is TGTGCCAGCAGTGCCCGGACAGGGGTTAGTGGATCACCCCTCCACTTT.

This clone turned up a few times. The V and J genes are TRBV6-5 and TRBJ2-1; the D is unclear. Germline-derived CDR1 and CDR2 are MNHEY and SVGAGI. The CDR3 has 16 amino acids. Trimming took 0 bases from V and 10 from J, leaving 19 bases between them. CDR3 loop: CASSYSSQPTPGEQFF. DNA for the CDR3: TGTGCCAGCAGTTACTCTTCCCAACCGACTCCTGGAGAGCAGTTCTTC.

The rearrangement links TRBV14 to TRBJ2-5; 9 bases are a match to TRBD2. Judging by the DNA end, TRBJ2-7 fits better; the J call may be wrong. The germline V gene encodes CDR1 SGHDN and CDR2 FVKESK. The CDR3 has 16 amino acids. CDR3 in DNA: TGTGCCAGCAGCCAAGTTGGTAGCGGGAGTATCTACGAGCAGTACTTC. This codes for CASSQVGSGSIYEQYF.

The chain combines TRBV10-3 with TRBJ1-5, with TRBD1 as a possible D gene (5 bases). Trimming took 0 bases from V and 0 from J, leaving 9 bases between them. CDR1 is ENHRY, CDR2 SYGVKD, per germline. The length of the CDR3 is 16 residues. CDR3 DNA sequence: TGTGCCATCAGTGAGTCCCCAGGGAATAGCAATCAGCCCCAGCATTTT. As protein: CAISESPGNSNQPQHF.

This clone was counted a few times. The gene calls are TRBV6-5 and TRBJ1-5, with D tentatively TRBD1 (6 bases). Per germline, CDR1 MNHEY and CDR2 SVGAGI. The CDR3 length is 15 residues. V was cut by 5 bases and J by 2 bases, with 13 bases left in between. The CDR3 loop reads CASSVAGARNQPQHF. Here the CDR3 DNA reads TGTGCCAGCAGTGTTGCAGGGGCGCGCAATCAGCCCCAGCATTTT.